Listed below are T cell receptor beta chains from one sample, sequenced in a study of shared clonotypes between healthy human individuals. Assay: immunoSEQ multiplex PCR; the TCRdb copy retains only in-frame clones and omits some. The data show around 1.9 million clones, 90% to 95% seen once. The sequenced sample consisted of naive CD8+ T cells from PBMCs. These receptors were taken from a man younger than 30 in good health. Some clones in this sample may be carry-over from other donors' samples. Each CDR3 is given with its conserved first and last residue. A D gene is named only where the DNA matches it firmly. For some rows the clone size is stated as once, few or many, or as a class when expanded; others skip it.

>.|TRBV30|.|TRBJ1-2
TGTGCCTGGAGGTCAGGGGACGTGGACTATGGCTACACCTTC
CAWRSGDVDYGYTF
>.|TRBV7-9|.|TRBJ1-3
TGTGCCAGCAGCCTACTTCGGAGGCTTAGCTCTGGAAACACCATATATTTT
CASSLLRRLSSGNTIYF
>TRBD1|TRBV7-7|.|TRBJ2-3
TGTGCCAGCAGCCTGACAGGGGCCTTCTCGGATACGCAGTATTTT
CASSLTGAFSDTQYF
>.|TRBV9|.|TRBJ1-4
TGTGCCAGCAGCGTAGCGAACAGGGATGGAGAAAAACTGTTTTTT
CASSVANRDGEKLFF
>.|TRBV29-1|once|TRBJ1-2
TGCAGCGTTGGGGATACAGGGAAGGTTCACTATGGCTACACCTTC
CSVGDTGKVHYGYTF
>.|TRBV6-1|.|TRBJ2-7
TGTGCCAGCAGTCAGGGAGGCGAGCAGTACTTC
CASSQGGEQYF
>TRBD1|TRBV4-1|.|TRBJ1-2
TGCGCCAGCAGCCAAGCGGACAGGGGGCTGAATGGCTACACCTTC
CASSQADRGLNGYTF
>.|TRBV5-6|.|TRBJ2-7
TGTGCCAGCAGCTTGGCCAGGCCGGGGGAGCAGTACTTC
CASSLARPGEQYF
>TRBD2|TRBV5-4|.|TRBJ2-1
TGTGCCAGCAGCCGGACTAGCGGTAGCTCCTACAATGAGCAGTTCTTC
CASSRTSGSSYNEQFF
>TRBD2|TRBV7-9|.|TRBJ2-1
TGTGCCAGCAGTCGACTAGCGGGTGTCTACAATGAGCAGTTCTTC
CASSRLAGVYNEQFF
>.|TRBV29-1|.|TRBJ1-1
TGCAGCGTTGATACAGGGCCGAACACTGAAGCTTTCTTT
CSVDTGPNTEAFF
>TRBD2|TRBV7-9|.|TRBJ2-5
TGTGCCAGCAGCGAAACGGTACTAGCGGGAGAGACCCAGTACTTC
CASSETVLAGETQYF
>.|TRBV27|.|TRBJ1-1
TGTGCCAGCAGTTTTCAAACAAACATGAACACTGAAGCTTTCTTT
CASSFQTNMNTEAFF
>.|TRBV5-4|.|TRBJ1-2
TGTGCCAGCAGTGGGAGGGTGGACAGCACCCAAGGCTACACCTTC
CASSGRVDSTQGYTF
>TRBD1|TRBV19|.|TRBJ2-5
TGTGCCACGAAAGGACAGGGGAGGGAGACCCAGTACTTC
CATKGQGRETQYF
>.|TRBV4-2|.|TRBJ2-2
TGTGCCAGCAGCCAAGATTTTGGCACCGGGGAGCTGTTTTTT
CASSQDFGTGELFF
>TRBD2|TRBV7-9|.|TRBJ2-5
TGTGCCAGCAGCTACCTCGGACTAGCAGGAAGTTCGGAGACCCAGTACTTC
CASSYLGLAGSSETQYF
>TRBD1|TRBV28|once|TRBJ2-5
TGTGCCAGCAGTTTCCCTCGGGACAGGGGCCAAGAGACCCAGTACTTC
CASSFPRDRGQETQYF
>TRBD2|TRBV10-3|.|TRBJ2-7
TGTGCCATCAGGATTAGCGGGAGTCAGTACTTC
CAIRISGSQYF
>.|TRBV14|.|TRBJ1-2
TGTGCCAGCAGACGAACGTCTGACAGCTACTATGGCTACACCTTC
CASRRTSDSYYGYTF
>.|TRBV19|.|TRBJ1-1
TGTGCCAGTAGTATAGATCTTGAGAACACTGAAGCTTTCTTT
CASSIDLENTEAFF
>.|TRBV15|.|TRBJ2-1
TGTGCCACCAGGGGTAGGGCTTACAATGAGCAGTTCTTC
CATRGRAYNEQFF
>TRBD1|TRBV7-9|.|TRBJ2-7
TGTGCCAGCAGCCTGGTAGGGGACAGGGGGTCCTACGAGCAGTACTTC
CASSLVGDRGSYEQYF
>.|TRBV2|.|TRBJ2-7
TGTGCCAGCAGGCATACCGAGGGGTGGAGGAGCTACGAGCAGTACTTC
CASRHTEGWRSYEQYF
>TRBD1|TRBV5-8|.|TRBJ2-7
TGTGCCAGCAGTCTTGCAGGGGGCCCCTACGAGCAGTACTTC
CASSLAGGPYEQYF
>.|TRBV11-3|.|TRBJ1-5
TGTGCCAGCAGCCAGAAGCAGGGTTGGAGCCAGCCCCAGCATTTT
CASSQKQGWSQPQHF
>.|TRBV6-5|.|TRBJ2-7
TGTGCCAGCAGTTACTCGAGGGCGGGCTACGAGCAGTACTTC
CASSYSRAGYEQYF
>TRBD1|TRBV4-1|.|TRBJ2-1
TGCGCCAGCAGCCAAGAAGGGCAGGGGGCCCTCAATGAGCAGTTCTTC
CASSQEGQGALNEQFF
>.|TRBV14|.|TRBJ2-3
TGTGCCAGCAGCCAAGAGAGGGTTAGCTTGGGGTTCACAGATACGCAGTATTTT
CASSQERVSLGFTDTQYF
>.|TRBV19|.|TRBJ1-4
TGTGCCAGTGCTGTTTCTTGGGGTGAAAAACTGTTTTTT
CASAVSWGEKLFF
>.|TRBV11-2|.|TRBJ2-3
TGTGCCAGCGATCCTCGTGGCCGCGGGATAATTGACGATACAGATACGCAGTATTTT
CASDPRGRGIIDDTDTQYF
>TRBD1|TRBV4-1|.|TRBJ2-1
TGCGCCAGCAGCCAAATAGGTCAGGGGGCAGATGAGCAGTTCTTC
CASSQIGQGADEQFF
>.|TRBV6-5|.|TRBJ2-7
TGTGCCAGCAGTTACTATTCTGGGGCCGCCTACGAGCAGTACTTC
CASSYYSGAAYEQYF
>.|TRBV5-1|.|TRBJ1-3
TGCGCCAGCAGCTTCGACAGTGGCTCTGGAAACACCATATATTTT
CASSFDSGSGNTIYF
>.|TRBV4-1|.|TRBJ2-1
TGCGCCAGCAGCCAAGATTATCAAGTTGCTGAGCAGTTCTTC
CASSQDYQVAEQFF
>TRBD2|TRBV7-8|.|TRBJ2-1
TGTGCCAGCAGCGGGAGACTAGCGGGACGGGTGGATGAGCAGTTCTTC
CASSGRLAGRVDEQFF
>TRBD1|TRBV30|.|TRBJ1-2
TGTGCCTGGAGTGATACAGGGGCCTATGGCTACACCTTC
CAWSDTGAYGYTF
>.|TRBV7-9|.|TRBJ2-1
TGTGCCAGCAGCCCCAGGGACCCCGTCGGAGAGCAGTTCTTC
CASSPRDPVGEQFF
>.|TRBV5-6|.|TRBJ2-7
TGTGCCAGCAGCGTAGACAGGTCCTACGAGCAGTACTTC
CASSVDRSYEQYF
>.|TRBV7-8|.|TRBJ1-4
TGTGCCAGCAGCACAAACAGGGACGGTGAAAAACTGTTTTTT
CASSTNRDGEKLFF
>.|TRBV6-1|.|TRBJ2-7
TGTGCCAGCAGTGAAGCGGGCAGGGGTTACGAGCAGTACTTC
CASSEAGRGYEQYF